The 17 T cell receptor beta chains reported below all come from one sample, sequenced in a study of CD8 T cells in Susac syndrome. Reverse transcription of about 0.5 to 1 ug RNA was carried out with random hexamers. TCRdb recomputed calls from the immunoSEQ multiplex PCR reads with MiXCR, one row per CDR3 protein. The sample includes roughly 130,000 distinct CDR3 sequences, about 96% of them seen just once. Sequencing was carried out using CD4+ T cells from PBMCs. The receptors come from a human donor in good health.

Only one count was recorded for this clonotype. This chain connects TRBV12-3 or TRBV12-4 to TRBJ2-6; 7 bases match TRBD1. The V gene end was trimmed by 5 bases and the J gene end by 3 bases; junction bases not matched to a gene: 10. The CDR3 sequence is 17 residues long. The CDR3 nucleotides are TGTGCCAGCAGTCCCCAGACAGGGCGAAATGGGGCCAACGTCCTGACTTTC. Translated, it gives CASSPQTGRNGANVLTF.

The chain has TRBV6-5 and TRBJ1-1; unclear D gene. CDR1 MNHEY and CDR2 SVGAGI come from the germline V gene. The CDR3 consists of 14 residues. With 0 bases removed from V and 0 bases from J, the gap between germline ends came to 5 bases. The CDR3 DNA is TGTGCCAGCAGTTACTCGGGAATGAACACTGAAGCTTTCTTT. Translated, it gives CASSYSGMNTEAFF.

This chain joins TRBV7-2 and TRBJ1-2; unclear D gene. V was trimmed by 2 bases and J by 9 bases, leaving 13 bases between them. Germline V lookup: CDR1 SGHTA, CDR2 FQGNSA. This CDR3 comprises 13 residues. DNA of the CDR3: TGTGCCAGCAGCTTACCCAGGTTTAGGAGCTACACCTTC. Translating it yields CASSLPRFRSYTF.

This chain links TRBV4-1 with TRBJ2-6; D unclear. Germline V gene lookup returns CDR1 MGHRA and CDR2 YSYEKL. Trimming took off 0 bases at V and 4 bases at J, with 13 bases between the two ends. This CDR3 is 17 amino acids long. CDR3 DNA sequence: TGCGCCAGCAGCCAAGAAGCGATAGCTCTGGGGGCCAACGTCCTGACTTTC. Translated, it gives CASSQEAIALGANVLTF.

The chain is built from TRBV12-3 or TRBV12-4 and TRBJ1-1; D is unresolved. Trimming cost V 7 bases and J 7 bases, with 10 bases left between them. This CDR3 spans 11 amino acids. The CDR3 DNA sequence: TGTGCCAGCACCAATGTTCGTGAAGCTTTCTTT. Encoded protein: CASTNVREAFF.

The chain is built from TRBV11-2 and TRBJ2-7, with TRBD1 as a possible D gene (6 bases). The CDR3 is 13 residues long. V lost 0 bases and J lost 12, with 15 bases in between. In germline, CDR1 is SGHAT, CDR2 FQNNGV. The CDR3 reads CASSLDYRVESYF. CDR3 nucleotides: TGTGCCAGCAGCTTAGATTACAGGGTAGAGTCGTACTTC.

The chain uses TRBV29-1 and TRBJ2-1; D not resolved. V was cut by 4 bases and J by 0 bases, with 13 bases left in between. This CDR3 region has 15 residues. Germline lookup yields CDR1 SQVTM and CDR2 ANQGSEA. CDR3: CSVALGPSSYNEQFF. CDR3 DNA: TGCAGCGTTGCCCTCGGACCTAGCTCCTACAATGAGCAGTTCTTC.

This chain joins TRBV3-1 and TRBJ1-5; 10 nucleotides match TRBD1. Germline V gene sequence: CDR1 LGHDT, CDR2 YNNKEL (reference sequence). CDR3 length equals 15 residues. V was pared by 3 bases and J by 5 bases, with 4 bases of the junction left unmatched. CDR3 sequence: CASSHGDRGHQPQHF. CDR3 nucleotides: TGTGCCAGCAGCCATGGGGACAGGGGCCATCAGCCCCAGCATTTT.

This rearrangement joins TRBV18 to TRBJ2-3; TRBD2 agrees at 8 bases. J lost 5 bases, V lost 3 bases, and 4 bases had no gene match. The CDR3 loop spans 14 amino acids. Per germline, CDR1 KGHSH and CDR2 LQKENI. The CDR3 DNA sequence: TGTGCCAGCTCACCCTCCGCGGGGGGAGATACGCAGTATTTT. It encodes CASSPSAGGDTQYF. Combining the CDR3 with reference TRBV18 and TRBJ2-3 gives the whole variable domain NAGVMQNPRHLVRRRGQEARLRCSPMKGHSHVYWYRQLPEEGLKFMVYLQKENIIDESGMPKERFSAEFPKEGPSILRIQQVVRGDSAAYFCASSPSAGGDTQYFGPGTRLTVL.

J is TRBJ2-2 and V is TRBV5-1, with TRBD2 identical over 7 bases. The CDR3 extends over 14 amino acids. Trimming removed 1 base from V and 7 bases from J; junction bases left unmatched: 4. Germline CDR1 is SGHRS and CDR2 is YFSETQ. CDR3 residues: CASSLSGKFGELFF. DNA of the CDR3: TGCGCCAGCAGCTTGAGCGGGAAGTTCGGGGAGCTGTTTTTT.

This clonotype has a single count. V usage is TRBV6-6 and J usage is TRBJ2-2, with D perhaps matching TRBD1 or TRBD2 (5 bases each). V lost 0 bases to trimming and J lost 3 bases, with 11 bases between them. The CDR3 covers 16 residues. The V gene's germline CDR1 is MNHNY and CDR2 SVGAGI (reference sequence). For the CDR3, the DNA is TGTGCCAGCAGTTACTCGATAGGGACGTACACCGGGGAGCTGTTTTTT. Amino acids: CASSYSIGTYTGELFF.

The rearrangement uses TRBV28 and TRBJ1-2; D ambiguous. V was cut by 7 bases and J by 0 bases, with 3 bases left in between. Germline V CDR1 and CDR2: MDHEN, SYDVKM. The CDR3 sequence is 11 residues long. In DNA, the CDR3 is TGTGCCAGCAATGCTAACTATGGCTACACCTTC. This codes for CASNANYGYTF.

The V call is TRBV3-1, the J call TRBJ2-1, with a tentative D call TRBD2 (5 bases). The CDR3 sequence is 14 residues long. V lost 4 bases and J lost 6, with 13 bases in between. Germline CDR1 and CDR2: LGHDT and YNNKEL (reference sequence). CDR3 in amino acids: CASSPGSRVNEQFF. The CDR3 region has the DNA TGTGCCAGCAGCCCGGGGAGTCGGGTCAATGAGCAGTTCTTC.

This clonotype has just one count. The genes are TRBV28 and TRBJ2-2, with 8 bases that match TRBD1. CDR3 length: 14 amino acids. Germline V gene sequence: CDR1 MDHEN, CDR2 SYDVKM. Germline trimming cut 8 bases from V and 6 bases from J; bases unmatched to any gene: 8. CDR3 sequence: CASLKDRVSGELFF. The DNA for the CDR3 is TGTGCCAGCCTGAAGGACAGGGTTTCCGGGGAGCTGTTTTTT.

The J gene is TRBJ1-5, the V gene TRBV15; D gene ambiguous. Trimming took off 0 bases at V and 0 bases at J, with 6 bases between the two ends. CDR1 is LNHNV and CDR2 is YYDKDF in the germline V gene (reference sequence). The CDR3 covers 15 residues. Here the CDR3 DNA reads TGTGCCACCAGCAGAGATAGGCGTAGCAATCAGCCCCAGCATTTT. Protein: CATSRDRRSNQPQHF.

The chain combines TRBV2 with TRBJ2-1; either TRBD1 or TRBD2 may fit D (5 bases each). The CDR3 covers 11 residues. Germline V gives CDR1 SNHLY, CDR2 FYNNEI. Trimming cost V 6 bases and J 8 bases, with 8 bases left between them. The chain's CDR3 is CASRGDDEQFF. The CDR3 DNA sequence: TGTGCCAGCAGGGGGGACGATGAGCAGTTCTTC.

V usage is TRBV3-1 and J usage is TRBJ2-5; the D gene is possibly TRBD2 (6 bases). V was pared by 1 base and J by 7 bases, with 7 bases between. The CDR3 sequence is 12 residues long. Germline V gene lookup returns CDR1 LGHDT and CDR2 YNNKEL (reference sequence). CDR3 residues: CASSQVGGTQYF. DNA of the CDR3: TGTGCCAGCAGCCAAGTGGGGGGGACCCAGTACTTC.